This is a list of T cell receptor beta chains from one sample in a study of T cell responses to AZD1222 COVID-19 vaccine. TCRdb keeps only in-frame clones here, not all; method: immunoSEQ multiplex PCR. Here the sample spans some 150,000 clones, less than 90% being singletons. The sequences come from peripheral blood, collected on day 0 of AZD1222 vaccination. Receptors originate from an adult in good health. The CDR3 runs from the conserved cysteine through the conserved F or W. A D gene is named only where the DNA matches it firmly.

TRBV15	TRBJ2-1	TRBD2	TGTGCCACAGGTAGCGGGGGATACAATGAGCAGTTCTTC	CATGSGGYNEQFF
TRBV5-8	TRBJ1-1	-	TGTGCCAGCAGCTTTTTAATGAACACTGAAGCTTTCTTT	CASSFLMNTEAFF
TRBV30	TRBJ2-7	TRBD2	TGTGCCTGCCGGGGACTAGCGGGAGTTTTGTCCTACGAGCAGTACTTC	CACRGLAGVLSYEQYF
TRBV27	TRBJ2-7	TRBD1	TGTGCCAGCAGTTTTGATCTTGGCAGGGGGCACGAGCAGTACTTC	CASSFDLGRGHEQYF
TRBV19	TRBJ1-1	-	TGTGCCAGTAGTCACCTAAGGGGCACTGAAGCTTTCTTT	CASSHLRGTEAFF
TRBV6-5	TRBJ1-4	TRBD1	TGTGCCAGCAAAGTGACAGGGGCCATAAATGAAAAACTGTTTTTT	CASKVTGAINEKLFF
TRBV11-2	TRBJ2-7	-	TGTGCCAGCAGCTTAGTTGGCTACGAGCAGTACTTC	CASSLVGYEQYF
TRBV27	TRBJ2-7	-	TGTGCCAGCAGTTTAGTGGGACATTTCAACGAGCAGTACTTC	CASSLVGHFNEQYF
TRBV7-6	TRBJ1-3	TRBD1	TGTGCCAGCAGCATCGGACAGGGGGCTACCTCCTCTGGAAACACCATATATTTT	CASSIGQGATSSGNTIYF
TRBV25-1	TRBJ1-1	-	TGTGCCAGCAGTGAAGTGAACACTGAAGCTTTCTTT	CASSEVNTEAFF
TRBV27	TRBJ1-6	-	TGTGCCAGCAGTTGGCCCGTCCCAGGGCGATCACCCCTCCACTTT	CASSWPVPGRSPLHF